The 27 T cell receptor beta chains given below trace back to one sample, sequenced in a study of T cells after yellow fever vaccination. TCRdb re-called the 5' RACE reads through MiXCR, storing one row per CDR3 protein. The table records about 330,000 distinct CDR3 sequences, roughly 8% of them present only once. The material sequenced was PBMCs, taken more than 35 days after the first yellow fever vaccination. Receptor source: a young man who received the YFV17D yellow fever vaccine.

This clonotype has ten or more counts. The chain uses TRBV11-2 and TRBJ1-4, with D possibly TRBD1 on 6 matching bases. V dropped 3 bases and J dropped 6 bases, with 14 bases sitting between them. CDR1 and CDR2 from the germline V gene are SGHAT and FQNNGV. The CDR3 is made up of 15 amino acids. The CDR3 nucleotides are TGTGCCAGCAGCTTTAATAACAGGGTGGATGAAAAACTGTTTTTT. Its protein product is CASSFNNRVDEKLFF.

This clonotype turned up a few times. The chain uses TRBV6-2 or TRBV6-3 and TRBJ2-1; 9 bases are a match to TRBD2. From germline, CDR1 is MNHEY and CDR2 SVGEGT. V shed 7 bases, J shed 0 bases, and the junction held 7 bases outside the gene matches. The CDR3 is 16 amino acids. CDR3 nucleotides: TGTGCCAGCACCCCAGCGGGGGGTGACTCCTACAATGAGCAGTTCTTC. Translated: CASTPAGGDSYNEQFF.

The V call is TRBV7-2, the J call TRBJ1-2; D might be TRBD1 (6 bases). Looked up from germline, CDR1 is SGHTA and CDR2 is FQGNSA. The germline V and J ends were trimmed by 8 bases and 5 bases, with 18 bases remaining between them. The CDR3 loop spans 14 amino acids. Here the CDR3 reads CASCPQGEWYGYTF. The CDR3 DNA sequence: TGTGCCAGCTGCCCACAGGGAGAATGGTATGGCTACACCTTC.

CDR3 loop: CASSIGQGSQPQHF. The CDR3 nucleotides are TGTGCCAGCAGCATTGGACAGGGGAGCCAGCCCCAGCATTTT. V gene TRBV6-1 combines with J gene TRBJ1-5; the match to TRBD1 covers 9 bases. Trimming at V came to 6 bases and at J to 7 bases, leaving 7 bases not matched to a gene. The CDR3 sequence is 14 residues long. Germline assignment: CDR1 MNHNS and CDR2 SASEGT.

This clonotype came up a few times. The CDR3 reads CASSSGTGFTGELFF. The CDR3 DNA reads TGTGCCAGCAGTTCCGGGACAGGTTTCACCGGGGAGCTGTTTTTT. This chain joins TRBV12-3 or TRBV12-4 and TRBJ2-2, with 8 bases that match TRBD1. The CDR3 is made up of 15 amino acids. Trimming removed 4 bases from V and 4 bases from J; junction bases left unmatched: 5.

This clonotype was seen a few times. The CDR3 sequence: CASTAHRDIYGYTF. The CDR3 DNA follows: TGTGCCAGTACCGCCCACCGGGACATCTATGGCTACACCTTC. The chain uses TRBV19 and TRBJ1-2; D perhaps matches TRBD1 (6 bases). In germline, CDR1 is LNHDA, CDR2 SQIVND (reference sequence). The CDR3 sequence is 14 residues long. The ends were cut back, 7 bases at V and 4 bases at J, with 16 bases in the middle.

In this sample, this clonotype turned up a few times. The gene calls are TRBV24-1 and TRBJ1-1; 11 bases line up with TRBD1. The V and J ends lost 4 bases and 6 bases, in that order; junction bases with no gene match: 12. The germline gives CDR1 KGHDR, CDR2 SFDVKD. The CDR3 runs 17 residues. The CDR3 loop reads CATSELTGTGGNPEAFF. CDR3 DNA sequence: TGTGCCACCAGTGAACTAACCGGGACAGGGGGGAATCCTGAAGCTTTCTTT.

CDR3 DNA: TGCGCCAGCTTAGGGGGAATCGGTGAGAATCAGCCCCAGCATTTT. It encodes CASLGGIGENQPQHF. The chain uses TRBV4-3 and TRBJ1-5; perhaps TRBD1 as D (6 bases). V was pared by 8 bases and J by 4 bases, with 18 bases between. Germline V gene lookup returns CDR1 LGHNA and CDR2 YSLEER. This CDR3 has 15 residues.

J is TRBJ1-1 and V is TRBV7-2, with no clear D. The germline V and J ends were trimmed by 5 bases and 4 bases, with 14 bases remaining between them. The CDR3 loop spans 14 amino acids. CDR1 and CDR2 from the germline V gene are SGHTA and FQGNSA. The CDR3 reads CASSPQSSGTEAFF. CDR3 bases: TGTGCCAGCAGCCCCCAATCAAGTGGCACTGAAGCTTTCTTT.

The table lists this clonotype with a few counts. The chain couples TRBV11-2 to TRBJ2-4; maybe TRBD1 (6 bases). Trimming removed 3 bases from V and 3 bases from J, with 27 bases in between. Per germline, CDR1 SGHAT and CDR2 FQNNGV. This CDR3 region has 20 residues. CDR3 coding DNA: TGTGCCAGCAGCTTTAGTGTGGCCCTGGACAGCCTAGGTCTCAAAAACATTCAGTACTTC. It codes for CASSFSVALDSLGLKNIQYF.

The V gene is TRBV11-1, the J gene TRBJ2-7; perhaps TRBD2 as D (6 bases). Germline CDR1 and CDR2: SGHAT and FQDESV (reference sequence). The CDR3 is 11 residues long. Trimming cost V 8 bases and J 7 bases, with 12 bases left between them. The CDR3 loop reads CASGIRGEQYF. CDR3 in DNA: TGTGCCAGCGGCATTCGGGGGGAGCAGTACTTC.

The chain employs TRBV12-3 or TRBV12-4 and TRBJ2-5; 7 positions agree with TRBD2. The CDR3 loop spans 14 amino acids. V was pared by 3 bases and J by 5 bases, with 6 bases of the junction left unmatched. CDR3 amino acids: CASSFGEGVETQYF. Written as DNA, the CDR3 is TGTGCCAGCAGTTTCGGGGAGGGTGTTGAGACCCAGTACTTC.

This clonotype has a handful of counts. The CDR3 nucleotides read TGCGCCAGCAGCCAAGGAATAGGGAGGGAAAATTCACCCCTCCACTTT. It translates to CASSQGIGRENSPLHF. The V and J genes are TRBV4-1 and TRBJ1-6; D gene unclear. Trimming removed 1 base from V and 7 bases from J, with 14 bases in between. Germline assignment: CDR1 MGHRA and CDR2 YSYEKL. The CDR3 spans 16 residues.

The chain couples TRBV6-1 to TRBJ2-3, with D maybe TRBD2 (6 bases). This CDR3 spans 14 amino acids. Trimming cost V 8 bases and J 6 bases, with 18 bases left between them. Per the germline V gene, CDR1 is MNHNS and CDR2 is SASEGT. CDR3 in DNA: TGTGCCAGCGATCGCGGCGGGGTGGGGGATACGCAGTATTTT. Protein product: CASDRGGVGDTQYF.

A few counts support this clonotype. The chain joins TRBV7-2 to TRBJ2-2, with unresolved D. With 2 bases removed from V and 0 bases from J, the gap between germline ends came to 7 bases. Germline lookup yields CDR1 SGHTA and CDR2 FQGNSA. This CDR3 spans 15 amino acids. This chain's CDR3 is CASSLRSTNTGELFF. Written as DNA, the CDR3 is TGTGCCAGCAGCTTACGGAGCACGAACACCGGGGAGCTGTTTTTT. Based on the CDR3 plus reference TRBV7-2 and TRBJ2-2, the full variable domain is GAGVSQSPSNKVTEKGKDVELRCDPISGHTALYWYRQSLGQGLEFLIYFQGNSAPDKSGLPSDRFSAERTGGSVSTLTIQRTQQEDSAVYLCASSLRSTNTGELFFGEGSRLTVL.

This chain uses TRBV19 with TRBJ2-7; TRBD1 aligns across 7 bases. Looked up from germline, CDR1 is LNHDA and CDR2 is SQIVND (reference sequence). CDR3 length: 16 residues. The junction had 14 bases not matched to a gene; V was cut back by 5 bases and J by 4 bases. The CDR3 coding sequence is TGTGCCAGTAGTCCCGGATTAGGGGGCTTAACTTACGAGCAGTACTTC. It specifies CASSPGLGGLTYEQYF.

The rearrangement links TRBV12-3 or TRBV12-4 to TRBJ2-5; TRBD1 matches at 10 bases. The CDR3 is 15 amino acids. V lost 7 bases, J lost 4 bases, and 9 bases stayed unmatched. The CDR3 DNA reads as TGTGCCAGCACCTACCTCAGGACAGGGGGAGAGACCCAGTACTTC. It yields the protein CASTYLRTGGETQYF.

This clonotype appeared many times. This chain connects TRBV10-3 to TRBJ2-1, with 10 bases lining up with TRBD2. Germline V gene lookup returns CDR1 ENHRY and CDR2 SYGVKD. CDR3 length equals 15 residues. V was pared by 4 bases and J by 10 bases, with 10 bases of the junction left unmatched. In nucleotides, the CDR3 is TGTGCCATCAGTGCGGGGACTAGCGAGGTCACGGAGCAGTTCTTC. Its translation: CAISAGTSEVTEQFF.

This clonotype was detected only a few times. The CDR3 bases are TGTGCCAGCAGTTACGGGGATATCAGCACAGATACGCAGTATTTT. Translation gives CASSYGDISTDTQYF. The chain links TRBV6-5 to TRBJ2-3; D uncertain. The CDR3 length is 15 residues. The V end lost 2 bases, the J end lost 0 bases, and 9 bases lay between the germline ends. Germline V gives CDR1 MNHEY, CDR2 SVGAGI.

This clonotype occurred many times. The chain joins TRBV29-1 to TRBJ1-2, with D unresolved. Germline assignment: CDR1 SQVTM and CDR2 ANQGSEA. This CDR3 is built from 11 residues. Trimming shortened V by 4 bases and J by 0 bases, and 3 bases separated the two germline ends. CDR3 bases: TGCAGCGTTGCTGCTAACTATGGCTACACCTTC. Amino acid sequence: CSVAANYGYTF.

This chain uses TRBV2 with TRBJ2-2; D perhaps matches TRBD1 (5 bases). The CDR3 has 13 residues. Germline CDR1 reads SNHLY; CDR2 reads FYNNEI. Between the trimmed V and J ends, which lost 3 bases and 6 bases, there was a span of 8 bases. DNA of the CDR3: TGTGCCAGCAGTGAGCAGGGATCCGGGGAGCTGTTTTTT. It encodes CASSEQGSGELFF.

V and J are TRBV20-1 and TRBJ2-5; D is perhaps TRBD1 (5 bases). The V end lost 5 bases, the J end lost 2 bases, and 15 bases lay between the germline ends. The CDR3 extends over 14 amino acids. Germline-derived CDR1 and CDR2 are DFQATT and SNEGSKA (reference sequence). The CDR3 coding sequence is TGCAGTGCTCCTAGATTAACAGGACAAGAGACCCAGTACTTC. Translating gives CSAPRLTGQETQYF.

The chain carries TRBV5-6 and TRBJ2-5, with 10 bases that match TRBD1. Trimming took 0 bases from V and 5 from J; bases not matched to a gene: 10. The CDR3 spans 17 residues. Germline lookup yields CDR1 SGHDT and CDR2 YYEEEE. The CDR3: CASSLAHGTGDGETQYF. For the CDR3, the DNA is TGTGCCAGCAGCTTGGCCCACGGGACAGGGGACGGGGAGACCCAGTACTTC.

The CDR3 reads CASSLAGGPIETQYF. DNA of the CDR3: TGTGCCAGCAGTTTGGCGGGGGGGCCTATTGAGACCCAGTACTTC. The chain uses TRBV7-3 and TRBJ2-5; 9 positions match TRBD2. The CDR3 extends over 15 amino acids. The V gene end was trimmed by 6 bases and the J gene end by 5 bases; junction bases not matched to a gene: 10. CDR1 SGHTA and CDR2 FQGTGA come from the germline V gene. Full variable domain (remainder filled in from reference TRBV7-3 and TRBJ2-5): GAGVSQTPSNKVTEKGKYVELRCDPISGHTALYWYRQSLGQGPEFLIYFQGTGAADDSGLPNDRFFAVRPEGSVSTLKIQRTERGDSAVYLCASSLAGGPIETQYFGPGTRLLVL.

A few counts support this clonotype. This chain links TRBV12-3 or TRBV12-4 with TRBJ1-3; the D is unclear. The length of the CDR3 is 11 residues. Between the trimmed V and J ends, which lost 11 bases and 4 bases, there was a span of 9 bases. The CDR3 sequence is CAVIEGNTIYF. The CDR3 bases are TGTGCCGTCATCGAGGGAAACACCATATATTTT.

The rearrangement links TRBV12-3 or TRBV12-4 to TRBJ2-7; D could derive from TRBD1 or TRBD2 (5 bases each). The CDR3 totals 14 residues. V lost 4 bases to trimming and J lost 1 base, with 11 bases between them. The CDR3 loop is CASSYGDGSYEQYF. For the CDR3, the DNA is TGTGCCAGCAGTTACGGGGACGGATCCTACGAGCAGTACTTC.

This clonotype occurred many times. V and J are TRBV5-1 and TRBJ2-3, with D maybe TRBD2 (7 bases). This CDR3 has 18 amino acids. Germline V lookup: CDR1 SGHRS, CDR2 YFSETQ. Trimming removed 5 bases from V and 3 bases from J, with 25 bases in between. The CDR3 loop reads CASRGPGAGALLTDTQYF. For the CDR3, the DNA is TGCGCCAGCAGAGGGCCCGGCGCGGGGGCATTGCTTACAGATACGCAGTATTTT.